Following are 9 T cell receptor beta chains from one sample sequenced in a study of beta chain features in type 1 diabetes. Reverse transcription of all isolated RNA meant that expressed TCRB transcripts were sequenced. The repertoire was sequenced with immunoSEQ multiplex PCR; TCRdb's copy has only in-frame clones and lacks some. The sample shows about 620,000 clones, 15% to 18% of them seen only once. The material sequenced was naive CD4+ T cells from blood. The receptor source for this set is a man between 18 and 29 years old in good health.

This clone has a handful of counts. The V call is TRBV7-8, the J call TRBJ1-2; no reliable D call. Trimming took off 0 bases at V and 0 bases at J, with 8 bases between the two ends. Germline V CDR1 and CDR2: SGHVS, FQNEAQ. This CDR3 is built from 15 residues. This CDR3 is CASSLAPGANYGYTF. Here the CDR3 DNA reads TGTGCCAGCAGCTTAGCACCAGGAGCTAACTATGGCTACACCTTC.

CDR3 protein: CASSRTKNTEAFF. The CDR3 coding sequence is TGTGCCAGCAGTCGCACAAAGAACACTGAAGCTTTCTTT. V and J are TRBV5-6 and TRBJ1-1, with D uncertain. Trimming removed 5 bases from V and 1 base from J, with 9 bases in between. CDR3 length equals 13 residues. Germline V lookup: CDR1 SGHDT, CDR2 YYEEEE.

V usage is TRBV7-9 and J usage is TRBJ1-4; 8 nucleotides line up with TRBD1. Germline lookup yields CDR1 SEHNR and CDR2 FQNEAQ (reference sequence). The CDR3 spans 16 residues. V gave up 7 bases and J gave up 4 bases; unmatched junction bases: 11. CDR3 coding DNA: TGTGCCAGCACGTCAGGGGGCTCGATGGTTAATGAAAAACTGTTTTTT. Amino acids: CASTSGGSMVNEKLFF. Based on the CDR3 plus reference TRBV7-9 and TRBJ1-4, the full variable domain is DTGVSQNPRHKITKRGQNVTFRCDPISEHNRLYWYRQTLGQGPEFLTYFQNEAQLEKSRLLSDRFSAERPKGSFSTLEIQRTEQGDSAMYLCASTSGGSMVNEKLFFGSGTQLSVL.

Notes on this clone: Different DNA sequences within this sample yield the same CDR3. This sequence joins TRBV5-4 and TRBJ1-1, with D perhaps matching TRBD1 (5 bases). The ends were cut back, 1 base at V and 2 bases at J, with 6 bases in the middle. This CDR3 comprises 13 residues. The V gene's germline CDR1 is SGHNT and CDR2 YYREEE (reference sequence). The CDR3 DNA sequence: TGTGCCAGCAGCTTGCAGGGAAACACTGAAGCTTTCTTT. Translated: CASSLQGNTEAFF. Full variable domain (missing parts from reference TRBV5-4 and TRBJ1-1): ETGVTQSPTHLIKTRGQQVTLRCSSQSGHNTVSWYQQALGQGPQFIFQYYREEENGRGNFPPRFSGLQFPNYSSELNVNALELDDSALYLCASSLQGNTEAFFGQGTRLTVV.

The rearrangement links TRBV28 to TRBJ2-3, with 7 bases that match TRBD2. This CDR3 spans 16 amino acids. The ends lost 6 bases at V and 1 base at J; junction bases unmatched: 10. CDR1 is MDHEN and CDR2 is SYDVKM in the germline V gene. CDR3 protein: CASSREVVGGTDTQYF. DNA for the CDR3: TGTGCCAGCAGCCGGGAGGTCGTGGGGGGCACAGATACGCAGTATTTT.

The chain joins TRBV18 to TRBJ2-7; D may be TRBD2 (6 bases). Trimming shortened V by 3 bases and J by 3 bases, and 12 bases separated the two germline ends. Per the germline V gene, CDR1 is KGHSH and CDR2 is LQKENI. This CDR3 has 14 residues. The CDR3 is CASSPLSGGYEQYF. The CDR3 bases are TGTGCCAGCTCACCCTTATCCGGGGGCTACGAGCAGTACTTC.

CDR3 coding DNA: TGTGCCAGCAGGAATTCAGGCAGTAGGGGCTATGGCTACACCTTC. Its protein product is CASRNSGSRGYGYTF. J is TRBJ1-2 and V is TRBV6-5; weak D call: TRBD1 (5 bases). Germline V lookup: CDR1 MNHEY, CDR2 SVGAGI. The CDR3 sequence is 15 residues long. Trimming cost V 6 bases and J 4 bases, with 18 bases left between them.

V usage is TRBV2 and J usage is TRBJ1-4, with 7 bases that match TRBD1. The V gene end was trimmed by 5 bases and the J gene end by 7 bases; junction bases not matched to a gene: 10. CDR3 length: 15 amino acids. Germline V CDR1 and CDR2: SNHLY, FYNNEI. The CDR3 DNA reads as TGTGCCAGCAGTCCATGGACAGGAAGGGGTGAAAAACTGTTTTTT. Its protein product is CASSPWTGRGEKLFF.

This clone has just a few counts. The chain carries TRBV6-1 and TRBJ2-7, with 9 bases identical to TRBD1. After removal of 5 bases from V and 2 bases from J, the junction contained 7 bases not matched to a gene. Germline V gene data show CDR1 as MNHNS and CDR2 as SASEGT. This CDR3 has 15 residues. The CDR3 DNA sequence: TGTGCCAGCAGTCCCCGGACAGGGGTACCCTACGAGCAGTACTTC. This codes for CASSPRTGVPYEQYF.